The rows below give T cell receptor beta chains drawn from one sample of a study of cytomegalovirus exposure and HLA in healthy donors. TCRdb's copy holds only in-frame clones and misses some; the assay was immunoSEQ multiplex PCR. The data show approximately 190,000 clones, 87% seen once. Specimen: PBMCs. The receptors stem from a boy aged 2 to 9 in good health and CMV-seronegative. The CDR3 runs from the conserved cysteine through the conserved F or W. The order of the fields is D gene, clone size, V gene, J gene, CDR3 DNA, CDR3 protein. The D gene is left open where the match is weak. Where a row states a size, it is once, few, many or the class of an expanded clone; other rows omit it.

-	-	TRBV4-1	TRBJ2-7	TGCGCCAGCAGCCAAGCTTTGACAGCTAGGACCTCCTACGAGCAGTACTTC	CASSQALTARTSYEQYF
TRBD1	-	TRBV6-4	TRBJ1-4	TGTGCCAGCAGTGACTACAGGGGGCTCGGAAAACTGTTTTTT	CASSDYRGLGKLFF
TRBD2	-	TRBV9	TRBJ2-3	TGTGCCAGCAGCGTATCCCCACCCACTAGCGGATTCACAGATACGCAGTATTTT	CASSVSPPTSGFTDTQYF
-	-	TRBV15	TRBJ2-7	TGTGCCACCAGCAGAGATAGGAGCTACGAGCAGTACTTC	CATSRDRSYEQYF
TRBD2	-	TRBV18	TRBJ2-5	TGTGCCAGCTCACCCGGGGGCCGGACTAGCGGGAGGGCCCCGTCGGAGACCCAGTACTTC	CASSPGGRTSGRAPSETQYF
-	once	TRBV7-7	TRBJ2-5	TGTGCCAGCAGCACCGGGTGGGAGACCCAGTACTTC	CASSTGWETQYF
TRBD2	-	TRBV5-1	TRBJ2-5	TGCGCCAGCACCCCGACTAGCGGGGGGCCCCAAGAGACCCAGTACTTC	CASTPTSGGPQETQYF
-	-	TRBV9	TRBJ1-6	TGTGCCAGCAGCGACCAGATATATAATTCACCCCTCCACTTT	CASSDQIYNSPLHF
-	few	TRBV5-4	TRBJ1-4	TGTGCCAGCAGCTTGGGGACAGTTAATGAAAAACTGTTTTTT	CASSLGTVNEKLFF
TRBD2	-	TRBV2	TRBJ2-5	TGTGCCAGCAGGGAGACTAGCGGCCAAGAGACCCAGTACTTC	CASRETSGQETQYF
TRBD1	-	TRBV4-3	TRBJ1-3	TGCGCCAGCAGCCAAGAACCACAGGGGGTCATGTCCTACACCATATATTTT	CASSQEPQGVMSYTIYF
-	-	TRBV5-4	TRBJ2-1	TGTGCCAGCAGCACCGCCTTAAAACAGGGACGTGAGCAGTTCTTC	CASSTALKQGREQFF
TRBD1	once	TRBV4-2	TRBJ2-1	TGTGCCAGCAGCCAAGATCGGGACAGGGGATACAATGAGCAGTTCTTC	CASSQDRDRGYNEQFF
TRBD1	-	TRBV5-1	TRBJ2-7	TGCGCCAGCAGTAATTCCGGGACAGGGGCCTACGAGCAGTACTTC	CASSNSGTGAYEQYF
TRBD1	few	TRBV28	TRBJ1-2	TGTGCCAGCAGTTGGGGGACAGAACACTATGGCTACACCTTC	CASSWGTEHYGYTF
TRBD1	-	TRBV19	TRBJ2-3	TGTGCCAGTAGTAGGACAGGGTACGGTACAGATACGCAGTATTTT	CASSRTGYGTDTQYF
-	-	TRBV6-5	TRBJ2-1	TGTGCCAGCAGCCCTAGAGAAATATCCTACAATGAGCAGTTCTTC	CASSPREISYNEQFF
-	-	TRBV28	TRBJ1-2	TGTGCCAGCAGCCTAACGTTTAGCAGGCGGGGACATGGCTACACCTTC	CASSLTFSRRGHGYTF
TRBD2	-	TRBV6-1	TRBJ2-3	TGTGCCAGCAGCGCTCTAGCGGGGGCCACAGATACGCAGTATTTT	CASSALAGATDTQYF
TRBD2	-	TRBV28	TRBJ2-1	TGTGCCAGCAGTTGGACTAGAGGGCAGAACAATGAGCAGTTCTTC	CASSWTRGQNNEQFF
TRBD1	-	TRBV15	TRBJ2-5	TGTGCCACCAGCAGAAGCCCCGGGACAGGGGGCCAAGAGACCCAGTACTTC	CATSRSPGTGGQETQYF
-	once	TRBV7-3	TRBJ1-2	TGTGCCAGCAGCTTACAGGGCGGCTGGGGTGGCTACACCTTC	CASSLQGGWGGYTF
TRBD2	-	TRBV6-5	TRBJ2-7	TGTGCCAGCAGACCCCTCGGACTAGCACCTGACGAGCAGTACTTC	CASRPLGLAPDEQYF
-	-	TRBV7-8	TRBJ2-2	TGTGCCAGCAGCTTAGGGGTTGGGCAGACGAACACCGGGGAGCTGTTTTTT	CASSLGVGQTNTGELFF
-	-	TRBV2	TRBJ1-2	TGTGCCAGTAGCGGGGAGGCGAACTATGGCTACACCTTC	CASSGEANYGYTF
TRBD1	once	TRBV5-4	TRBJ2-3	TGTGCCAGCAGCGGATCCCCGGGACAGAAAGTCCCAGATACGCAGTATTTT	CASSGSPGQKVPDTQYF
-	-	TRBV11-1	TRBJ2-3	TGTGCCAGCAGCTTATTACAGGGTTACACAGATACGCAGTATTTT	CASSLLQGYTDTQYF
-	few	TRBV6-6	TRBJ1-1	TGTGCCAGCAGTTACTCTACGGGTCGGGCTGAAGCTTTCTTT	CASSYSTGRAEAFF
TRBD1	-	TRBV7-9	TRBJ2-7	TGTGCCAGCAGGACAGGGTACGAGCAGTACTTC	CASRTGYEQYF
TRBD2	-	TRBV7-8	TRBJ2-3	TGTGCCAGCAGTACCATAGCGGGAGGTCGGGCTACGCAGTATTTT	CASSTIAGGRATQYF
TRBD1	-	TRBV28	TRBJ1-2	TGTGCCAGCAGTTTACCCTTCGACAGGGGTGATGGCTACACCTTC	CASSLPFDRGDGYTF
-	-	TRBV11-2	TRBJ1-4	TGTGCCAGCACAAGACAGCCCATTAATGAAAAACTGTTTTTT	CASTRQPINEKLFF
-	-	TRBV5-5	TRBJ2-7	TGTGCCAGCACCCCAGGAGGGAGGTGGGTTGACGAGCAGTACTTC	CASTPGGRWVDEQYF
-	-	TRBV28	TRBJ1-5	TGTGCCAGCAGTTCACCACCGACAGGCGCAGGGCCCCAGCATTTT	CASSSPPTGAGPQHF
TRBD1	few	TRBV5-1	TRBJ2-6	TGCGCCAGCAGCTTGTGGACAGGGGGCTCTGGGGCCAACGTCCTGACTTTC	CASSLWTGGSGANVLTF
-	-	TRBV28	TRBJ1-1	TGTGCCAGCAACACACAATTTGGTGCTGAAGCTTTCTTT	CASNTQFGAEAFF
-	-	TRBV30	TRBJ1-6	TGTGCCTGGAGTGTAACGGGAGGAGCCAATTCACCCCTCCACTTT	CAWSVTGGANSPLHF
TRBD1	-	TRBV29-1	TRBJ1-1	TGCAGCGTTGAAGATGTCACAGGGGGCGTCACTGAAGCTTTCTTT	CSVEDVTGGVTEAFF
TRBD1	-	TRBV27	TRBJ2-3	TGTGCCAGCAGTCCCCGACAGGGGAAAGATACGCAGTATTTT	CASSPRQGKDTQYF
TRBD1	once	TRBV13	TRBJ1-1	TGTGCCAGCAGCACCCCTTCGGGACAGGGGGCAACTGAAGCTTTCTTT	CASSTPSGQGATEAFF
-	-	TRBV25-1	TRBJ2-2	TGTGCCAGCAGCCCAGGGTGGGGGGAGCTGTTTTTT	CASSPGWGELFF
-	-	TRBV5-6	TRBJ1-2	TGTGCCAGCAGCTTCCGGGCAGGGGTTTGGGATGGCTACACCTTC	CASSFRAGVWDGYTF
-	few	TRBV2	TRBJ1-1	TGTGCCAGCCGAGAAGAGCGGGGGGGGACTGAAGCTTTCTTT	CASREERGGTEAFF
TRBD1	-	TRBV28	TRBJ1-4	TGTGCCAGCGGGGACAGGGACAATGAAAAACTGTTTTTT	CASGDRDNEKLFF
-	-	TRBV19	TRBJ1-1	TGTGCCAGTAGAACAATGGAGGCCACGGCCCTGAACACTGAAGCTTTCTTT	CASRTMEATALNTEAFF
TRBD1	-	TRBV7-9	TRBJ1-1	TGTTCCAGCAGTCCCGGACAGGGGGCTTTCTTT	CSSSPGQGAFF